This passage covers 24 T cell receptor beta chains from one sample sequenced in a study of tissue T cells after allogeneic stem cell transplantation. TCRdb keeps only in-frame clones here, not all; method: immunoSEQ multiplex PCR. The table lists about 4,200 clones, approximately 59% of them singletons. Time point denoted: mouse harvest day 7 after allogeneic transplant. The graft held 10^6 splenic CD5+ T cells and 10^7 T-cell-depleted bone marrow cells. Sequencing was performed on spleen. These receptors all stem from a female BALB/c mouse given C57BL/6 T cells with graft-versus-host disease after an allogeneic hematopoietic cell transplant.

In regard to this clone: Any gene name here is a mouse gene name. The read ends 1 residue shy of where the CDR3 ends; the end is completed using the germline J gene. The V gene is TRBV26, the J gene TRBJ2-1; 8 bases are shared with TRBD2. The CDR3 is 14 amino acids. Per germline, CDR1 KGHPV and CDR2 FQNQEV (reference sequence). The ends lost 2 bases at V and 4 bases at J; junction bases unmatched: 1. Partial CDR3 DNA: TGTGCCAGCAGTCTGAACTGGGGGTATGCTGAGCAGTTC. Its translation is CASSLNWGYAEQF. In full, the CDR3 reads CASSLNWGYAEQFF.

Turning to this clone: Germline and genes here are mouse. The chain's CDR3 is CASSPGAAETLYF. The part of the CDR3 DNA that was read is TGTGCCAGCAGCCCTGGGGCCGCAGAAACGCTGTAT. The V gene is TRBV15, the J gene TRBJ2-3; the D gene is possibly TRBD2 (6 bases). From the germline J gene comes the end of the CDR3, since the read stops 1 residue before it. Looked up from germline, CDR1 is SGHND and CDR2 is FRSKSL. The CDR3 is 13 amino acids. Trimming took off 6 bases at V and 3 bases at J, with 10 bases between the two ends.

Points on this clone: Genes here carry mouse names. The part of the CDR3 DNA that was read is TGCTCCAGCAGTCAATCACGGGGTAGTGCAGAAACGCTGTAT. Translation: CSSSQSRGSAETLY. The entire CDR3 protein is CSSSQSRGSAETLYF. The chain links TRBV23 to TRBJ2-3. The read is 1 residue too short to cover the CDR3 end, so that end is filled in from the germline J gene. The CDR3 loop spans 15 amino acids. The germline V gene encodes CDR1 KGHTA and CDR2 FQNQQP.

This clone was found a few times. Mouse germline and gene names are used. The read terminates 1 residue before the CDR3 end, so the remaining end is supplied by the germline J gene. J is TRBJ2-1 and V is TRBV5; 9 nucleotides align to TRBD1. V was clipped by 4 bases and J by 1 base; unmatched bases: 2. The CDR3 runs to 15 residues. CDR1 LGHNA and CDR2 YNLKQL come from the germline V gene (reference sequence). The part of the CDR3 DNA that was read is TGTGCCAGCAGCCTCGGACAGGGGAACTATGCTGAGCAGTTC. This encodes CASSLGQGNYAEQF. The complete CDR3 sequence is CASSLGQGNYAEQFF.

This clone came up a few times. The gene names here belong to mouse. Read data end 1 residue before the CDR3 end; the end is taken from the germline J gene. The rearrangement joins TRBV12-1 to TRBJ2-5; D gene uncertain. Trimming stripped 2 bases from V and 0 bases from J, with 8 bases between. The germline gives CDR1 SGHSN, CDR2 HYEKVE. The CDR3 sequence is 14 residues long. CDR3 region: CASSPHINQDTQYF. The DNA read from the CDR3 is TGTGCCAGCTCTCCCCACATTAACCAAGACACCCAGTAC. The entire variable domain, with the rest obtained from reference TRBV12-1 and TRBJ2-5, is as follows: DSGVVQSPRHIIKEKGGRSVLTCIPISGHSNVVWYQQTLGKELKFLIQHYEKVERDKGFLPSRFSVQQFDDYHSEMNMSALELEDSAMYFCASSPHINQDTQYFGPGTRLLVL.

A remark on this clone: These gene names are mouse names. The read comes to an end 1 residue before the CDR3 does, leaving the germline J gene to fill in the end. The chain employs TRBV15 and TRBJ2-7; no definite D call. CDR3 length: 13 residues. From germline, CDR1 is SGHND and CDR2 FRSKSL. Trimming cost V 0 bases and J 6 bases, with 9 bases left between them. The CDR3 sequence: CASSLAGGFEQYF. Partial CDR3 DNA: TGTGCCAGCAGTTTAGCAGGAGGGTTTGAACAGTAC.

Remarks on this clone: Gene names are the mouse ones. The DNA ends 1 residue before the CDR3 does, and the rest of the CDR3 is filled in from the germline J gene. The rearrangement uses TRBV5 and TRBJ1-1; D is unresolved. CDR1 and CDR2 from the germline V gene are LGHNA and YNLKQL (reference sequence). Trimming took 0 bases from V and 0 from J, leaving 2 bases between them. This CDR3 spans 13 amino acids. This CDR3 reads CASSQDPNTEVFF. The part of the CDR3 DNA that was read is TGTGCCAGCAGCCAAGACCCAAACACAGAAGTCTTC.

Notes on this clone: Mouse names are used for the genes. The read finishes 1 residue shy of the CDR3 end, and the germline J gene is used to complete it. The chain joins TRBV1 to TRBJ2-7; 7 bases agree with TRBD2. The germline CDR1 and CDR2 sequences are NSQYPW and LRSPGD (reference sequence). The CDR3 covers 16 residues. V was pared by 0 bases and J by 0 bases, with 5 bases of the junction left unmatched. CDR3 sequence: CTCSAEGGGSSYEQYF. The DNA read from the CDR3 is TGCACCTGCAGTGCAGAAGGTGGGGGGAGCTCCTATGAACAGTAC.

Note on this clone: Mouse names are used for the genes. The observed sequence ends 1 residue before the CDR3 terminus, with the missing tail filled in from the germline J gene. The J gene is TRBJ1-1, the V gene TRBV16; TRBD1 agrees at 10 bases. Germline trimming cut 3 bases from V and 0 bases from J; bases unmatched to any gene: 1. The CDR3 loop spans 15 amino acids. Looked up from germline, CDR1 is SGHSA and CDR2 is FRNQAP. The DNA read from the CDR3 is TGTGCAAGCAGCTTGACAGGGGGCTCAAACACAGAAGTCTTC. It codes for CASSLTGGSNTEVF. The CDR3 reads in full as CASSLTGGSNTEVFF.

In regard to this clone: Gene names and germline refer to mouse. From the germline J gene comes the end of the CDR3, since the read stops 1 residue before it. The rearrangement links TRBV12-1 to TRBJ2-3, with D perhaps TRBD1 or TRBD2 (5 bases each). Germline-derived CDR1 and CDR2 are SGHSN and HYEKVE. The CDR3 totals 13 residues. Between the trimmed V and J ends, which lost 0 bases and 3 bases, there was a span of 6 bases. CDR3 protein: CASSLGAAETLYF. The sequenced part of the CDR3 DNA is TGTGCCAGCTCTCTCGGGGCAGCAGAAACGCTGTAT.

Worth noting for this clone: Gene names and germline match the mouse. The CDR3 here is CASGRQISNERLFF. The sequenced CDR3 bases are TGTGCCAGCGGTCGACAGATTTCCAACGAAAGATTATTT. V gene TRBV26 combines with J gene TRBJ1-4, with D possibly TRBD1 on 5 matching bases. The read terminates 1 residue ahead of where the CDR3 ends, so the germline J gene completes it. V lost 8 bases and J lost 0, with 10 bases in between. CDR1 is KGHPV and CDR2 is FQNQEV in the germline V gene (reference sequence). This CDR3 region has 14 residues.

This clone is labeled as medium-sized. Germline and genes: mouse. Read sequence stops 1 residue before the CDR3 end, and the germline J gene provides the missing end. This chain connects TRBV14 to TRBJ2-7, with a tentative D call TRBD1 (6 bases). The germline gives CDR1 SGHDT, CDR2 FRDEAV. The V end was cut by 5 bases, the J end by 0 bases, with 15 bases between. The CDR3 has 15 residues. This chain's CDR3 is CASSRRGHLSYEQYF. The DNA read from the CDR3 is TGTGCCAGCAGCCGGAGGGGACATCTCTCCTATGAACAGTAC.

For this clone: Mouse names are used for the genes. The read finishes 1 residue shy of the CDR3 end, and the germline J gene is used to complete it. This rearrangement joins TRBV12-2 to TRBJ2-7; 14 nucleotides line up with TRBD2. The V gene's germline CDR1 is SGHLS and CDR2 HYDKME. The length of the CDR3 is 15 residues. The V gene end was trimmed by 6 bases and the J gene end by 6 bases; junction bases not matched to a gene: 9. The part of the CDR3 DNA that was read is TGTGCCAGCAGTGATGGGGGACTGGGGGGGCTTGAACAGTAC. Translating it yields CASSDGGLGGLEQY. The CDR3, in full, reads CASSDGGLGGLEQYF.

Comments on this clone: Gene names denote mouse genes. The read ends 1 residue before the CDR3 terminus; that terminus is restored from the germline J gene. The V gene is TRBV5, the J gene TRBJ2-3; 12 bases match TRBD2. The germline CDR1 and CDR2 sequences are LGHNA and YNLKQL (reference sequence). The CDR3 extends over 17 amino acids. J gave up 3 bases and V 2 bases, and 6 bases lay outside the gene matches. CDR3 region: CASSQKTGGARAETLYF. Partial CDR3 DNA: TGTGCCAGCAGCCAAAAGACTGGGGGGGCTAGGGCAGAAACGCTGTAT.

Comment on this clone: Any gene name here is a mouse gene name. Other DNA variants within this sample encode the same CDR3. The chain's CDR3 is CASSLGGGGSGNTLYF. The sequenced CDR3 bases are TGTGCCAGCAGTCTGGGGGGGGGTGGGTCTGGAAATACGCTCTAT. The chain carries TRBV26 and TRBJ1-3; a possible D gene is TRBD1 (5 bases). The sequence runs out 1 residue before the end of the CDR3; the remainder is reconstructed from the germline J gene. There are 16 residues in the CDR3. The germline V gene has CDR1 KGHPV and CDR2 FQNQEV (reference sequence). The V gene lost 2 bases and the J gene lost 1 base, with 12 bases spanning the gap.

This clone was seen only a few times. The germline and genes are mouse ones. The read ends 1 residue before the CDR3 terminus; that terminus is restored from the germline J gene. This chain connects TRBV26 to TRBJ1-2; TRBD1 matches at 8 bases. This CDR3 spans 13 amino acids. Looked up from germline, CDR1 is KGHPV and CDR2 is FQNQEV (reference sequence). Trimming at V came to 4 bases and at J to 6 bases, leaving 4 bases not matched to a gene. CDR3 protein: CASSPQGAADYTF. The DNA read from the CDR3 is TGTGCCAGCAGTCCTCAGGGGGCCGCCGACTACACC.

This clone appeared a few times. The germline and genes are mouse ones. The covered CDR3 bases are TGTGCCAGCAGTGAAAGCTCCTATGAACAGTAC. Its protein product is CASSESSYEQY. The full CDR3 sequence reads CASSESSYEQYF. The chain combines TRBV13-1 with TRBJ2-7; D call uncertain. The read ends 1 residue before the CDR3 terminus; that terminus is restored from the germline J gene. CDR1 is NSHNY, CDR2 SYGAGN, per germline. The CDR3 totals 12 residues. Between the trimmed V and J ends, which lost 2 bases and 0 bases, there was a span of 3 bases.

Remarks on this clone: Gene and germline names: mouse. The CDR3 end lies 1 residue beyond the end of the read and is filled in from the germline J gene. The chain joins TRBV26 to TRBJ1-4; 10 bases agree with TRBD1. With 6 bases clipped from V and 2 bases from J, the junction kept 0 bases outside the gene matches. This CDR3 has 14 amino acids. CDR1 and CDR2 (germline): KGHPV, FQNQEV (reference sequence). The CDR3 loop is CASRDRGSNERLFF. The CDR3 bases that were read are TGTGCCAGCAGGGACAGGGGGTCCAACGAAAGATTATTT. The entire variable domain, with the rest obtained from reference TRBV26 and TRBJ1-4, is as follows: NSKVIQTPRYLVKGQGQKAKMRCIPEKGHPVVFWYQQNKNNEFKFLINFQNQEVLQQIDMTEKRFSAECPSNSPCSLEIQSSEAGDSALYLCASRDRGSNERLFFGHGTKLSVL.

This clone was seen a few times. Genes and germline come from the mouse. The sequenced part of the CDR3 DNA is TGTGCCAGCGGTGATGCACAGGGGGGCGAAAGATTATTT. It specifies CASGDAQGGERLF. The whole CDR3 region reads CASGDAQGGERLFF. This chain links TRBV13-2 with TRBJ1-4; 8 bases agree with TRBD1. Read coverage stops 1 residue before the CDR3 terminus; the germline J gene supplies the remainder. This CDR3 contains 14 residues. V dropped 0 bases and J dropped 7; count of bases not matched to a gene: 2. Germline loops: CDR1 NNHNN, CDR2 SYGAGS (reference sequence).

On this clone itself: Genes here carry mouse names. The read finishes 1 residue shy of the CDR3 end, and the germline J gene is used to complete it. This chain uses TRBV31 with TRBJ2-1; 11 bases are shared with TRBD2. The CDR3 extends over 14 amino acids. Germline V lookup: CDR1 GKSSPN, CDR2 SITVG. The junction had 1 base not matched to a gene; V was cut back by 1 base and J by 5 bases. Partial CDR3 DNA: TGTGCCTGGAGTCGGGACTGGGGGAATGCTGAGCAGTTC. Encoded protein: CAWSRDWGNAEQF. The full CDR3 sequence reads CAWSRDWGNAEQFF. The full variable domain, its missing parts supplied by reference TRBV31 and TRBJ2-1, is AQTIHQWPVAEIKAVGSPLSLGCTIKGKSSPNLYWYWQATGGTLQQLFYSITVGQVESVVQLNLSASRPKDDQFILSTEKLLLSHSGFYLCAWSRDWGNAEQFFGPGTRLTVL.

In the case of this clone: Gene names are the mouse ones. The read halts 1 residue ahead of the CDR3 end, with the missing end drawn from the germline J gene. V gene TRBV13-1 combines with J gene TRBJ2-5, with TRBD2 identical over 14 bases. There are 16 residues in the CDR3. With V trimmed by 2 bases and J by 6 bases, 5 bases remained unmatched. In germline, CDR1 is NSHNY, CDR2 SYGAGN. The CDR3 here is CASSEGTGGARDTQYF. The CDR3 DNA, read in part, is TGTGCCAGCAGTGAAGGGACTGGGGGGGCGCGCGACACCCAGTAC.

To note about this clone: The germline and genes are mouse ones. The read terminates 1 residue before the CDR3 end, so the remaining end is supplied by the germline J gene. The V call is TRBV26, the J call TRBJ2-5, with unresolved D. The CDR3 sequence is 14 residues long. Germline CDR1 is KGHPV and CDR2 is FQNQEV (reference sequence). Trimming left V 6 bases short and J 5 bases short, with 15 bases between. CDR3 sequence: CASSLPRGGDTQYF. CDR3 bases read: TGTGCCAGCAGCCTCCCCCGCGGCGGAGACACCCAGTAC.

Regarding this clone: The germline and genes are mouse ones. The CDR3 end lies 1 residue beyond the end of the read and is filled in from the germline J gene. The gene calls are TRBV26 and TRBJ2-3; D remains ambiguous. V dropped 5 bases and J dropped 0 bases, with 6 bases sitting between them. The CDR3 loop spans 13 amino acids. Germline-derived CDR1 and CDR2 are KGHPV and FQNQEV (reference sequence). The CDR3: CASSVYSAETLYF. The CDR3 DNA, read in part, is TGTGCCAGCAGTGTCTATAGTGCAGAAACGCTGTAT. Full variable domain (outside the CDR3, taken from reference TRBV26 and TRBJ2-3): NSKVIQTPRYLVKGQGQKAKMRCIPEKGHPVVFWYQQNKNNEFKFLINFQNQEVLQQIDMTEKRFSAECPSNSPCSLEIQSSEAGDSALYLCASSVYSAETLYFGSGTRLTVL.

Concerning this clone: Mouse gene names apply. The read gets to within 1 residue of the CDR3 end, and the germline J gene fills in the rest. The chain is built from TRBV20 and TRBJ2-3; tentatively, D is TRBD2 (6 bases). The CDR3 is 14 residues long. Germline V lookup: CDR1 GFQATS, CDR2 STVNSAI. Trimming stripped 1 base from V and 0 bases from J, with 8 bases between. CDR3 sequence: CGARVGGSAETLYF. Incomplete CDR3 DNA: TGTGGTGCTAGGGTTGGGGGTAGTGCAGAAACGCTGTAT.